The 17 T cell receptor beta chains presented below share a single source sample, sequenced in a study of cytomegalovirus exposure and HLA in healthy donors. This PCR relied on a set of 60 Vbeta primers and 13 Jbeta primers. The assay was immunoSEQ multiplex PCR, and TCRdb's table has in-frame clones only and misses some. The sample lists around 120,000 clones; roughly 77% were seen once. Sequencing used PBMCs. Source of these receptors: a woman in her thirties or forties in good health and CMV-seropositive.

This clone turned up a few times. This chain connects TRBV25-1 to TRBJ2-7, with D perhaps matching TRBD1 (7 bases). The CDR3 totals 15 residues. Germline V lookup: CDR1 MGHDK, CDR2 SYGVNS. V was trimmed by 5 bases and J by 3 bases, leaving 17 bases between them. The CDR3 region has the DNA TGTGCCAGCAGTCCGCACCGGGGGACAGTCTACGAGCAGTACTTC. This encodes CASSPHRGTVYEQYF.

This clone was recorded only once. The CDR3 nucleotides read TGTGCCACCAGCCCACAAGCAGCGAAGCAGTTCTTC. Translating it yields CATSPQAAKQFF. The rearrangement joins TRBV15 to TRBJ2-1; D call uncertain. The CDR3 consists of 12 residues. V lost 5 bases, J lost 11 bases, and 13 bases lay in between. CDR1 and CDR2 from the germline V gene are LNHNV and YYDKDF (reference sequence).

V is TRBV5-1 and J is TRBJ2-3; unclear D gene. Germline assignment: CDR1 SGHRS and CDR2 YFSETQ. V lost 3 bases to trimming and J lost 3 bases, with 8 bases between them. The CDR3 sequence is 13 residues long. CDR3 in amino acids: CASSSSQTDTQYF. The CDR3, as DNA: TGCGCCAGCAGCTCCTCACAGACAGATACGCAGTATTTT.

The chain combines TRBV19 with TRBJ2-1, with D uncertain. With 4 bases removed from V and 0 bases from J, the gap between germline ends came to 7 bases. CDR1 and CDR2 (germline): LNHDA, SQIVND (reference sequence). The CDR3 extends over 14 amino acids. The CDR3 bases are TGTGCCAGTAGTACCTTTAACTCCTACAATGAGCAGTTCTTC. Translation: CASSTFNSYNEQFF.

The chain has TRBV9 and TRBJ2-6, with a tentative D call TRBD1 (5 bases). Germline V CDR1 and CDR2: SGDLS, YYNGEE. CDR3 length equals 17 residues. Trimming cost V 4 bases and J 0 bases, with 14 bases left between them. CDR3 sequence (DNA): TGTGCCAGCAGCCTACAGGTCATTGCCTCTGGGGCCAACGTCCTGACTTTC. Its protein is CASSLQVIASGANVLTF. Complete variable domain (other parts from reference TRBV9 and TRBJ2-6): DSGVTQTPKHLITATGQRVTLRCSPRSGDLSVYWYQQSLDQGLQFLIQYYNGEERAKGNILERFSAQQFPDLHSELNLSSLELGDSALYFCASSLQVIASGANVLTFGAGSRLTVL.

The chain recombines TRBV4-3 with TRBJ2-7; D possibly corresponds to TRBD1 (6 bases). The V end was cut by 0 bases, the J end by 1 base, with 16 bases between. The germline V gene encodes CDR1 LGHNA and CDR2 YSLEER. The CDR3 spans 17 residues. The CDR3 nucleotides are TGCGCCAGCAGCCAAGAGATACGGGCAGGGGAGTCCTACGAGCAGTACTTC. Residues: CASSQEIRAGESYEQYF.

This chain's CDR3 is CASSPGLGEQYF. The CDR3 DNA is TGTGCCAGCAGTCCCGGACTGGGTGAGCAGTACTTC. V gene TRBV27 combines with J gene TRBJ2-7, with a tentative D call TRBD2 (5 bases). Germline lookup yields CDR1 MNHEY and CDR2 SMNVEV (reference sequence). The CDR3 is 12 amino acids. V dropped 5 bases and J dropped 7 bases, with 12 bases sitting between them.

V and J are TRBV6-5 and TRBJ1-2, with D possibly TRBD1 on 6 matching bases. Germline CDR1 MNHEY, CDR2 SVGAGI. The CDR3 is 12 amino acids. The germline V and J ends were trimmed by 6 bases and 8 bases, with 13 bases remaining between them. DNA for the CDR3: TGTGCCAGCAGCCCACAGGGTTGGGGCTACACCTTC. Its translation: CASSPQGWGYTF.

The chain carries TRBV27 and TRBJ2-3; no definite D call. The length of the CDR3 is 12 residues. Trimming stripped 5 bases from V and 0 bases from J, with 3 bases between. Germline V gene lookup returns CDR1 MNHEY and CDR2 SMNVEV (reference sequence). The CDR3 DNA reads TGTGCCAGCAGTCCGAGCACAGATACGCAGTATTTT. As protein: CASSPSTDTQYF.

The gene calls are TRBV7-9 and TRBJ2-1; weak D call: TRBD2 (6 bases). The germline V and J ends were trimmed by 1 base and 2 bases, with 12 bases remaining between them. Germline CDR1 reads SEHNR; CDR2 reads FQNEAQ (reference sequence). The CDR3 length is 16 residues. Here the CDR3 DNA reads TGTGCCAGCAGCTTAGAAGCGGACTACCCCTACAATGAGCAGTTCTTC. This sequence encodes CASSLEADYPYNEQFF.

The genes are TRBV27 and TRBJ1-5, with D possibly being TRBD1 (6 bases). V dropped 8 bases and J dropped 0 bases, with 14 bases sitting between them. Germline CDR1 is MNHEY and CDR2 is SMNVEV (reference sequence). CDR3 length: 15 amino acids. CDR3 DNA sequence: TGTGCCAGCGGCCGGGGGGCGTTTAGCAATCAGCCCCAGCATTTT. Translating gives CASGRGAFSNQPQHF.

The chain links TRBV28 to TRBJ2-7, with 7 bases that match TRBD1. The CDR3 runs to 15 residues. In germline, CDR1 is MDHEN, CDR2 SYDVKM. The V segment lost 2 bases and the J segment 0 bases; nucleotides outside the gene matches: 4. The CDR3 reads CASSLVQGPSYEQYF. CDR3 in DNA: TGTGCCAGCAGTTTAGTACAGGGGCCCTCCTACGAGCAGTACTTC. The full variable domain, in which reference TRBV28 and TRBJ2-7 provide the parts outside the CDR3, is DVKVTQSSRYLVKRTGEKVFLECVQDMDHENMFWYRQDPGLGLRLIYFSYDVKMKEKGDIPEGYSVSREKKERFSLILESASTNQTSMYLCASSLVQGPSYEQYFGPGTRLTVT.

The chain has TRBV5-1 and TRBJ2-1, with 7 positions matching TRBD2. V shed 4 bases and J 8 bases; nucleotides not matched to a gene: 18. The CDR3 contains 17 residues. The germline V gene has CDR1 SGHRS and CDR2 YFSETQ. The CDR3 loop is CASSQLKSGGRGDEQFF. Here the CDR3 DNA reads TGCGCCAGCAGCCAGTTAAAGTCCGGCGGGAGAGGCGATGAGCAGTTCTTC.

The chain links TRBV30 to TRBJ2-3, with D possibly TRBD2 on 6 matching bases. V shed 2 bases and J shed 1 base, with 16 bases lying between them. This CDR3 has 16 residues. The germline V gene encodes CDR1 GTSNPN and CDR2 SVGIG (reference sequence). The DNA of the CDR3 is TGTGCCTGGAGTCCTCCGGAGGGGCCCGGCACAGATACGCAGTATTTT. It encodes CAWSPPEGPGTDTQYF.

The chain has TRBV10-2 and TRBJ2-5; TRBD1 is a possible D gene (6 bases). This CDR3 comprises 14 residues. CDR1 is WSHSY and CDR2 is SAAADI in the germline V gene. Trimming pared 8 bases from V and 3 bases from J, leaving 16 bases between. The CDR3 DNA follows: TGCGCCAGCTGTACAGGGTTATTAGAAGAGACCCAGTACTTC. Its protein product is CASCTGLLEETQYF.

The chain is built from TRBV5-1 and TRBJ1-2; D may be TRBD1 (5 bases). V was cut by 3 bases and J by 12 bases, with 21 bases left in between. The CDR3 has 14 amino acids. Germline V gene sequence: CDR1 SGHRS, CDR2 YFSETQ. The CDR3 DNA reads as TGCGCCAGCAGCTACGGGGGAACCGCCCAAGGGGACACCTTC. Protein sequence: CASSYGGTAQGDTF.

The genes are TRBV6-4 and TRBJ1-2; D gene unclear. Germline CDR1 and CDR2: MRHNA and SNTAGT. CDR3 length: 11 residues. V was cut by 8 bases and J by 0 bases, with 4 bases left in between. This chain's CDR3 is CASAANYGYTF. DNA for the CDR3: TGTGCCAGCGCAGCTAACTATGGCTACACCTTC.